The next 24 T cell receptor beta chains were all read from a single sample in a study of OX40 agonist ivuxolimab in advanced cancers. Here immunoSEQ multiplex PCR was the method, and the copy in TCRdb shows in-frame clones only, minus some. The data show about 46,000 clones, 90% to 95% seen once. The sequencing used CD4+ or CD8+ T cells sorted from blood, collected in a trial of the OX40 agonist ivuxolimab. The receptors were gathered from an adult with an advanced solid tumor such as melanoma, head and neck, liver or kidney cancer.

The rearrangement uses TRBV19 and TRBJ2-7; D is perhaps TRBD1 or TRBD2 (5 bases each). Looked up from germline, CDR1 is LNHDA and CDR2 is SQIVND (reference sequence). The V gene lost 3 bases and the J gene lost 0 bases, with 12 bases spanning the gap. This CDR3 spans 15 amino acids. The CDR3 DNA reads TGTGCCAGTAGTATGTCTCCAGGGAGCTCCTACGAGCAGTACTTC. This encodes CASSMSPGSSYEQYF.

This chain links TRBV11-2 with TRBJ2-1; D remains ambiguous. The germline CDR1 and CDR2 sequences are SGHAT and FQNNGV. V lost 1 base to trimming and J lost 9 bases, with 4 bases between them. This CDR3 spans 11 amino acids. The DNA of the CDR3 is TGTGCCAGCAGCTTAGGGTCTGAGCAGTTCTTC. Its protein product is CASSLGSEQFF. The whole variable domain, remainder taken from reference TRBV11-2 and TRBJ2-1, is EAGVAQSPRYKIIEKRQSVAFWCNPISGHATLYWYQQILGQGPKLLIQFQNNGVVDDSQLPKDRFSAERLKGVDSTLKIQPAKLEDSAVYLCASSLGSEQFFGPGTRLTVL.

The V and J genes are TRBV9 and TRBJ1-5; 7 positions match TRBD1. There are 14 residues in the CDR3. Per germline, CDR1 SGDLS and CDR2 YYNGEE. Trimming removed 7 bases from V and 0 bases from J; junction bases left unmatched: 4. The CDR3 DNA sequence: TGTGCCAGCGGGGACAGCTATAGCAATCAGCCCCAGCATTTT. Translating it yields CASGDSYSNQPQHF.

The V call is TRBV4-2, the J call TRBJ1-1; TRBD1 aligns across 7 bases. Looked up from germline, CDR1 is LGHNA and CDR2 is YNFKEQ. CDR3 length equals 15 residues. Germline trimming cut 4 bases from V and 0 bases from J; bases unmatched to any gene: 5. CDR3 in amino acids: CASSPQTGVNTEAFF. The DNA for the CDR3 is TGTGCCAGCAGCCCTCAAACAGGGGTGAACACTGAAGCTTTCTTT.

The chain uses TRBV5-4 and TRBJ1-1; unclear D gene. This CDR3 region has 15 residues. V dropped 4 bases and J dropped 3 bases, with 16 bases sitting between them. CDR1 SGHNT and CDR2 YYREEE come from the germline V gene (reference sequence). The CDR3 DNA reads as TGTGCCAGCAGCCATAACCGGGTGGCGGACACTGAAGCTTTCTTT. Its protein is CASSHNRVADTEAFF.

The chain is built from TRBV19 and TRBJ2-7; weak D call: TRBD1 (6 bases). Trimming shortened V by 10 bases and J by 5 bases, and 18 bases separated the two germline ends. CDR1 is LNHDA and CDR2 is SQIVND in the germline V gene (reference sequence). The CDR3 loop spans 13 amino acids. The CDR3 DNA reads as TGTGCCACCGTAGGGGGAGTAAGGGACGAGCAGTACTTC. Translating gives CATVGGVRDEQYF.

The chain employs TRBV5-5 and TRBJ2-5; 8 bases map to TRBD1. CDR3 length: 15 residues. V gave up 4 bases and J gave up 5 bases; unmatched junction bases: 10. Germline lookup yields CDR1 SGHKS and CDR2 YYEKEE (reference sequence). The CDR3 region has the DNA TGTGCCAGCAGCCCAGGGGGCCCTCTTTGGGAGACCCAGTACTTC. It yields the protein CASSPGGPLWETQYF.

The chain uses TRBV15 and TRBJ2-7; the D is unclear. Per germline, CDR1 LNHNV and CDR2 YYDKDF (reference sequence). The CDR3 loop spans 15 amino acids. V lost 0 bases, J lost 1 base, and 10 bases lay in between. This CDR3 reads CATSRDRTESYEQYF. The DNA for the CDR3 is TGTGCCACCAGCAGAGATCGGACCGAATCCTACGAGCAGTACTTC.

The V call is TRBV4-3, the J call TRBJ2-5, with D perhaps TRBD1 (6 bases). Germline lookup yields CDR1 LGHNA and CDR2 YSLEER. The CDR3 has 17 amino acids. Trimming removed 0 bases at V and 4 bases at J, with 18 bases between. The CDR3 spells CASSQDDSGQGRETQYF. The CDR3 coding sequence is TGCGCCAGCAGCCAAGATGATTCCGGGCAGGGGCGAGAGACCCAGTACTTC.

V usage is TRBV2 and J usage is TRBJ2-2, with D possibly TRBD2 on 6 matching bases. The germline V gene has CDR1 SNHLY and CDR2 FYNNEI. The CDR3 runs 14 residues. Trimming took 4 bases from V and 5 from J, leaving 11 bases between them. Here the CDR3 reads CASSGGRWTGELFF. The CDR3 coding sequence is TGTGCCAGCAGTGGGGGGAGGTGGACCGGGGAGCTGTTTTTT.

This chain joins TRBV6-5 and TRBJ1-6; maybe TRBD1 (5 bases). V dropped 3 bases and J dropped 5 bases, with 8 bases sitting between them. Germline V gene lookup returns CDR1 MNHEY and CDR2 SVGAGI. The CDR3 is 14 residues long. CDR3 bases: TGTGCCAGCAGTTATGGGGGTAATAATTCACCCCTCCACTTT. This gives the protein CASSYGGNNSPLHF.

CDR3 nucleotides: TGTGCCAGCAGCTTAGAAGGTTCGAACACTGAAGCTTTCTTT. It yields the protein CASSLEGSNTEAFF. The chain links TRBV7-3 to TRBJ1-1; D unclear. CDR3 length equals 14 residues. The germline V and J ends were trimmed by 2 bases and 1 base, with 8 bases remaining between them. Germline CDR1 reads SGHTA; CDR2 reads FQGTGA. The full variable domain, its missing parts supplied by reference TRBV7-3 and TRBJ1-1, is GAGVSQTPSNKVTEKGKYVELRCDPISGHTALYWYRQSLGQGPEFLIYFQGTGAADDSGLPNDRFFAVRPEGSVSTLKIQRTERGDSAVYLCASSLEGSNTEAFFGQGTRLTVV.

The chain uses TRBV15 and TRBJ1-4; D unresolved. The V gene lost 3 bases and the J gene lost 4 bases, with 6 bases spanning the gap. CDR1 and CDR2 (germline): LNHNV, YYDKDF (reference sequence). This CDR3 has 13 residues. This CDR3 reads CATSSIYNEKLFF. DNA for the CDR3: TGTGCCACCAGCAGCATCTATAATGAAAAACTGTTTTTT.

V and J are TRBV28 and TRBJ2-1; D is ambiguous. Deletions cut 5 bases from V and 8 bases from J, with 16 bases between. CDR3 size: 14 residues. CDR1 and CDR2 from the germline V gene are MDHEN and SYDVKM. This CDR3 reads CASSTHLEPDEQFF. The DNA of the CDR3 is TGTGCCAGCAGTACGCACCTAGAGCCCGATGAGCAGTTCTTC. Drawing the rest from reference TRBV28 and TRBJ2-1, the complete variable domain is DVKVTQSSRYLVKRTGEKVFLECVQDMDHENMFWYRQDPGLGLRLIYFSYDVKMKEKGDIPEGYSVSREKKERFSLILESASTNQTSMYLCASSTHLEPDEQFFGPGTRLTVL.

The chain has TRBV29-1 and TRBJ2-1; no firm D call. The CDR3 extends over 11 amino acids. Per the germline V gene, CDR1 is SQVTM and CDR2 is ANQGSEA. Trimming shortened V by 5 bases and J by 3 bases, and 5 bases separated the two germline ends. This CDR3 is CSVPHYNEQFF. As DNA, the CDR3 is TGCAGCGTTCCACACTACAATGAGCAGTTCTTC.

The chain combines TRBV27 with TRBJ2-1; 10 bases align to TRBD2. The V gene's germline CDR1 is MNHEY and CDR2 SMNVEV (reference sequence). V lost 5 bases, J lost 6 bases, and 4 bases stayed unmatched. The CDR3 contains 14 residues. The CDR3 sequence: CASSPGLASNEQFF. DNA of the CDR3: TGTGCCAGCAGTCCGGGACTAGCGTCCAATGAGCAGTTCTTC.

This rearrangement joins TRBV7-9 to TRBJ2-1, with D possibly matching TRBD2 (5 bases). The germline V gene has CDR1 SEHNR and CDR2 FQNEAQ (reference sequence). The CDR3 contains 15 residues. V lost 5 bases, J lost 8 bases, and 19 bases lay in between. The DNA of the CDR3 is TGTGCCAGCAGCCACATATGGACTGTTGGAGATGAGCAGTTCTTC. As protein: CASSHIWTVGDEQFF. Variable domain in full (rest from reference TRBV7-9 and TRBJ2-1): DTGVSQNPRHKITKRGQNVTFRCDPISEHNRLYWYRQTLGQGPEFLTYFQNEAQLEKSRLLSDRFSAERPKGSFSTLEIQRTEQGDSAMYLCASSHIWTVGDEQFFGPGTRLTVL.

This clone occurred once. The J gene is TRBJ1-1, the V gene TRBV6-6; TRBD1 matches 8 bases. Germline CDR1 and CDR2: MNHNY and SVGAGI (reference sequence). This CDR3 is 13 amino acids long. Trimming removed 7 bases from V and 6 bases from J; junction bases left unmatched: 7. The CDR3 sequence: CASNGQGSPEAFF. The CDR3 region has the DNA TGTGCCAGCAACGGACAGGGATCCCCTGAAGCTTTCTTT.

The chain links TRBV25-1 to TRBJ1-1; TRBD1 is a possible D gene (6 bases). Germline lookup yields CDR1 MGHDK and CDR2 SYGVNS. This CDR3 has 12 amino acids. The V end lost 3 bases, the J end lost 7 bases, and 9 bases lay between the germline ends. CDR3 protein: CASSDSGVEAFF. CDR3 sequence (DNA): TGTGCCAGCAGTGATTCAGGGGTTGAAGCTTTCTTT.

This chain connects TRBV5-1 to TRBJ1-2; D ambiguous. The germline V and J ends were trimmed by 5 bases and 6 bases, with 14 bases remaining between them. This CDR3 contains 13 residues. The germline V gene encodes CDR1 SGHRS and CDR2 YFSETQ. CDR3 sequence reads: CASSYSPGDGYTF. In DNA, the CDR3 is TGCGCCAGCAGTTACTCCCCCGGGGATGGCTACACCTTC. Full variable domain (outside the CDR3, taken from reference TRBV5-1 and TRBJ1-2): KAGVTQTPRYLIKTRGQQVTLSCSPISGHRSVSWYQQTPGQGLQFLFEYFSETQRNKGNFPGRFSGRQFSNSRSEMNVSTLELGDSALYLCASSYSPGDGYTFGSGTRLTVV.

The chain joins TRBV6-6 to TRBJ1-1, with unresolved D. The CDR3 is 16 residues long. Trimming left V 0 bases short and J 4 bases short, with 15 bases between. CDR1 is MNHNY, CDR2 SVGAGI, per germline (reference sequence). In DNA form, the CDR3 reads TGTGCCAGCAGTTACTCGGCTGGGGAAAGAACCACTGAAGCTTTCTTT. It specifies CASSYSAGERTTEAFF.

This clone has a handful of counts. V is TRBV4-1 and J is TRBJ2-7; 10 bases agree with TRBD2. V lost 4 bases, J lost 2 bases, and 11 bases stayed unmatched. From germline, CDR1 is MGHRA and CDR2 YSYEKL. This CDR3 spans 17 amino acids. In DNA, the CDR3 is TGCGCCAGCAGCCTCGGACTAGCGGTCGATCTCACCTACGAGCAGTACTTC. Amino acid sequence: CASSLGLAVDLTYEQYF.

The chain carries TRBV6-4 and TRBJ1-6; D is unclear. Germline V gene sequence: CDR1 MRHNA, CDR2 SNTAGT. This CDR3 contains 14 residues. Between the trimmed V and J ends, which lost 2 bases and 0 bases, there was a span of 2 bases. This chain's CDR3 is CASSDNSYNSPLHF. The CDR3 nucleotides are TGTGCCAGCAGTGACAACTCCTATAATTCACCCCTCCACTTT.

The CDR3 region has the DNA TGTGCCAGCAGCTTGAGACAGGGTACTTACGAGCAGTACGTC. It encodes CASSLRQGTYEQYV. This chain uses TRBV7-9 with TRBJ2-7, with 7 bases lining up with TRBD1. CDR3 length equals 14 residues. Germline V lookup: CDR1 SEHNR, CDR2 FQNEAQ (reference sequence). Trimming removed 3 bases from V and 4 bases from J; junction bases left unmatched: 6.